This record looks at one TCR beta chain sequence and its context. This specimen comes from a study of blood T cell repertoires in COVID-19. Study-wide context: Samples of COVID-19 (acute and convalescent) were obtained from the United States, Italy and Spain. Sources were T cells, B-cell-depleted T cells, or PBMCs; the material itself was cDNA or gDNA.

Per the germline V gene, CDR1 is LNHDA and CDR2 is SQIVND (reference sequence). With V trimmed by 0 bases and J by 6 bases, 10 bases remained unmatched. The CDR3 length is 18 residues. How the authors handled the data: Reference gene primer amplification gave estimated nucleated cell counts. Clones were sequenced by immunoSEQ multiplex PCR, and TCRdb holds only the in-frame ones, with some missing. Clonal size and the V and J genes are those of that table, whereas D and trimming came from the DNA. The profile shows 95,000 to 110,000 clones, roughly 82% of them singletons. The material sequenced was peripheral blood. This rearrangement joins TRBV19 to TRBJ2-7; 14 positions match TRBD2. The sequence was obtained from a human donor in a cohort sampled during active COVID-19. The CDR3 DNA reads as TGTGCCAGTAGTATAGACCGCGCCGGGACTAGCGGGGGATTCGAGCAGTACTTC. It codes for CASSIDRAGTSGGFEQYF.